Below are 30 T cell receptor beta chains sequenced from a single sample in a study of cytomegalovirus exposure and HLA in healthy donors. Method: immunoSEQ multiplex PCR; TCRdb's copy keeps in-frame clones and lacks some. The sample consists of 200,000 to 250,000 clones, roughly 91% of them appearing once. Sequenced input: PBMCs. These receptors originate from a woman between 18 and 30 years old in good health and CMV-seropositive.

The chain joins TRBV6-6 to TRBJ1-2; maybe TRBD1 (6 bases). V was pared by 5 bases and J by 4 bases, with 17 bases between. Germline CDR1 MNHNY, CDR2 SVGAGI (reference sequence). The CDR3 sequence is 15 residues long. The DNA of the CDR3 is TGTGCCAGCAGTCCGGACAGACCCGTAACCTATGGCTACACCTTC. Amino acid sequence: CASSPDRPVTYGYTF.

The V and J genes are TRBV7-3 and TRBJ2-3; no clear D gene. V lost 3 bases and J lost 0, with 19 bases in between. There are 18 residues in the CDR3. Germline CDR1 SGHTA, CDR2 FQGTGA. The CDR3: CASSFRLIPGLSTDTQYF. CDR3 bases: TGTGCCAGCAGCTTTCGGCTTATACCAGGTTTAAGCACAGATACGCAGTATTTT.

This chain connects TRBV19 to TRBJ2-2, with 13 bases identical to TRBD2. Trimming cost V 2 bases and J 5 bases; bases outside gene matches: 5. Germline V lookup: CDR1 LNHDA, CDR2 SQIVND (reference sequence). CDR3 length: 17 residues. Written as DNA, the CDR3 is TGTGCCAGTAGTATACTCATGACTAGCGGGAGGACCGGGGAGCTGTTTTTT. Protein: CASSILMTSGRTGELFF.

This chain connects TRBV9 to TRBJ1-2; 10 positions match TRBD1. The CDR3 is 14 residues long. CDR1 is SGDLS, CDR2 YYNGEE, per germline. Germline trimming cut 3 bases from V and 4 bases from J; bases unmatched to any gene: 3. CDR3 nucleotides: TGTGCCAGCAGCGCCGGGACAGGGGTCTATGGCTACACCTTC. Amino acid sequence: CASSAGTGVYGYTF.

V usage is TRBV7-8 and J usage is TRBJ2-1, with 10 bases aligning to TRBD2. This CDR3 is built from 14 residues. Germline CDR1 and CDR2: SGHVS and FQNEAQ. The V gene end was trimmed by 7 bases and the J gene end by 9 bases; junction bases not matched to a gene: 9. The CDR3 is CASTSLAGDAEQFF. In DNA, the CDR3 is TGTGCCAGCACGAGCCTAGCGGGAGACGCTGAGCAGTTCTTC.

Concerning this clone: This same CDR3 is encoded by further DNA sequences in the sample. This chain uses TRBV27 with TRBJ2-1; a weak D match, TRBD2 (5 bases). CDR3 length: 15 amino acids. The ends were cut back, 2 bases at V and 0 bases at J, with 8 bases in the middle. CDR1 is MNHEY and CDR2 is SMNVEV in the germline V gene (reference sequence). The CDR3 sequence: CASSLGGSSYNEQFF. In DNA form, the CDR3 reads TGTGCCAGCAGTTTAGGTGGGAGCTCCTACAATGAGCAGTTCTTC.

This clone came up once. The rearrangement links TRBV19 to TRBJ1-2; no definite D call. The ends were cut back, 3 bases at V and 3 bases at J, with 8 bases in the middle. Germline CDR1 reads LNHDA; CDR2 reads SQIVND (reference sequence). The CDR3 sequence is 13 residues long. CDR3 sequence (DNA): TGTGCCAGTAGTATGCGCGGGGACTATGGCTACACCTTC. It is translated as CASSMRGDYGYTF.

The chain carries TRBV5-6 and TRBJ2-7, with a possible D match to TRBD2 (5 bases). The CDR3 runs to 17 residues. The germline CDR1 and CDR2 sequences are SGHDT and YYEEEE. The ends were cut back, 3 bases at V and 5 bases at J, with 24 bases in the middle. CDR3 DNA sequence: TGTGCCAGCAGCTCGTTGGGATCATCACTAGTCCATGACGAGCAGTACTTC. Amino acid sequence: CASSSLGSSLVHDEQYF.

The chain has TRBV7-3 and TRBJ1-1; 7 positions match TRBD1. This CDR3 spans 13 amino acids. The germline gives CDR1 SGHTA, CDR2 FQGTGA. Unmatched junction bases numbered 9, after V lost 4 bases and J lost 10 bases. In DNA form, the CDR3 reads TGTGCCAGCAGCTCAGGACAGGTTGGGTCAGCTTTCTTT. It specifies CASSSGQVGSAFF.

CDR3 in amino acids: CASSTGTGVVQPQHF. The CDR3 coding sequence is TGTGCCAGTAGTACCGGGACAGGGGTGGTTCAGCCCCAGCATTTT. V is TRBV19 and J is TRBJ1-5; 10 positions match TRBD1. J was trimmed by 6 bases and V by 4 bases; bases with no gene match: 6. In germline, CDR1 is LNHDA, CDR2 SQIVND (reference sequence). The CDR3 spans 15 residues.

V is TRBV29-1 and J is TRBJ2-1, with 11 bases that match TRBD2. This CDR3 is built from 17 residues. Germline CDR1 is SQVTM and CDR2 is ANQGSEA. Trimming cost V 3 bases and J 4 bases; bases outside gene matches: 11. The CDR3 sequence: CSVDFTSGSGRYNEQFF. CDR3 nucleotides: TGCAGCGTTGATTTTACTAGCGGGAGCGGGAGGTACAATGAGCAGTTCTTC.

The rearrangement uses TRBV5-1 and TRBJ2-7; 13 nucleotides align to TRBD2. V gave up 10 bases and J gave up 1 base; unmatched junction bases: 14. The CDR3 is 17 amino acids. Germline loops: CDR1 SGHRS, CDR2 YFSETQ. The CDR3 protein is CAQAGGLAGAGSYEQYF. The CDR3 bases are TGCGCCCAAGCGGGCGGACTAGCGGGAGCCGGATCCTACGAGCAGTACTTC.

The chain is built from TRBV12-2 and TRBJ1-5; the table's D call TRBD1 went unverified against the DNA. TRBV12-2 is flagged as a pseudogene. This CDR3 is built from 17 residues. DNA of the CDR3: TGTGCAAGTCGTCCCCAGGGACAGGGCGTCAACAATCAGCCCCAGCATTTT. Its translation is CASRPQGQGVNNQPQHF.

The CDR3 nucleotides read TGTGCCAGCAGTGCGGACACTTATAGCAATCAGCCCCAGCATTTT. Encoded protein: CASSADTYSNQPQHF. The V gene is TRBV28, the J gene TRBJ1-5, with D possibly matching TRBD1 (5 bases). V was trimmed by 5 bases and J by 0 bases, leaving 11 bases between them. The CDR3 totals 15 residues. CDR1 and CDR2 (germline): MDHEN, SYDVKM.

The V call is TRBV4-1, the J call TRBJ1-1; TRBD1 matches at 7 bases. Per the germline V gene, CDR1 is MGHRA and CDR2 is YSYEKL. V lost 6 bases, J lost 5 bases, and 9 bases stayed unmatched. CDR3 length: 14 residues. The chain's CDR3 is CASSPRTGVTEAFF. The CDR3 DNA sequence: TGCGCCAGCAGTCCTCGAACAGGGGTTACTGAAGCTTTCTTT.

The chain is built from TRBV5-1 and TRBJ1-1; 7 positions match TRBD1. The V segment lost 4 bases and the J segment 4 bases; nucleotides outside the gene matches: 7. The CDR3 is 14 amino acids. CDR1 and CDR2 (germline): SGHRS, YFSETQ. CDR3 in amino acids: CASSSYRGSTEAFF. The CDR3, as DNA: TGCGCCAGCAGCAGCTACAGGGGAAGCACTGAAGCTTTCTTT.

The genes are TRBV5-1 and TRBJ2-7, with 7 bases aligning to TRBD1. Germline V CDR1 and CDR2: SGHRS, YFSETQ. Germline trimming cut 1 base from V and 5 bases from J; bases unmatched to any gene: 12. The CDR3 runs to 16 residues. The CDR3: CASSLPRQGELNEQYF. CDR3 nucleotide sequence: TGCGCCAGCAGCTTGCCTCGACAGGGAGAACTCAACGAGCAGTACTTC.

The chain has TRBV5-1 and TRBJ1-3; the match to TRBD1 covers 9 bases. The CDR3 covers 16 residues. The trim removed 2 bases at V and 4 bases at J, leaving 7 bases unmatched. In germline, CDR1 is SGHRS, CDR2 YFSETQ. The CDR3 region has the DNA TGCGCCAGCAGCTTTACCGGGACAGGGAACGGAAACACCATATATTTT. Amino acids: CASSFTGTGNGNTIYF.

The genes are TRBV27 and TRBJ2-1; D unclear. This CDR3 is 15 amino acids long. Per germline, CDR1 MNHEY and CDR2 SMNVEV (reference sequence). V lost 3 bases to trimming and J lost 1 base, with 10 bases between them. The CDR3 protein is CASSFGTLSYNEQFF. The CDR3 DNA reads TGTGCCAGCAGTTTCGGTACGCTTTCCTACAATGAGCAGTTCTTC.

The chain combines TRBV27 with TRBJ2-7; 7 nucleotides line up with TRBD1. CDR3 length equals 14 residues. The V and J ends lost 5 bases and 3 bases, in that order; junction bases with no gene match: 7. CDR1 and CDR2 (germline): MNHEY, SMNVEV (reference sequence). The CDR3: CASSPGTVGYEQYF. For the CDR3, the DNA is TGTGCCAGCAGTCCGGGGACAGTGGGCTACGAGCAGTACTTC.

J is TRBJ1-5 and V is TRBV27; the match to TRBD1 covers 7 bases. Losses at the gene ends were 6 bases for V and 1 base for J; bases not matched to a gene: 12. This CDR3 region has 17 residues. Germline assignment: CDR1 MNHEY and CDR2 SMNVEV (reference sequence). CDR3 amino acids: CASRDSLGGTSNQPQHF. For the CDR3, the DNA is TGTGCCAGCAGGGACTCCTTAGGGGGCACGAGCAATCAGCCCCAGCATTTT.

The chain carries TRBV7-2 and TRBJ2-6, with a possible D match to TRBD1 (7 bases). V was pared by 6 bases and J by 4 bases, with 19 bases between. Germline CDR1 and CDR2: SGHTA and FQGNSA. The CDR3 is 17 residues long. The CDR3 reads CASSLDPGGTGANVLTF. CDR3 coding DNA: TGTGCCAGCAGTTTGGACCCAGGGGGGACCGGGGCCAACGTCCTGACTTTC. The entire variable domain, with the rest obtained from reference TRBV7-2 and TRBJ2-6, is as follows: GAGVSQSPSNKVTEKGKDVELRCDPISGHTALYWYRQSLGQGLEFLIYFQGNSAPDKSGLPSDRFSAERTGGSVSTLTIQRTQQEDSAVYLCASSLDPGGTGANVLTFGAGSRLTVL.

The chain has TRBV18 and TRBJ2-7; 10 bases are shared with TRBD2. In germline, CDR1 is KGHSH, CDR2 LQKENI. CDR3 length: 14 residues. With V trimmed by 3 bases and J by 5 bases, 4 bases remained unmatched. The CDR3 nucleotides are TGTGCCAGCTCACCTCTAGCGGGAGATAACGAGCAGTACTTC. This codes for CASSPLAGDNEQYF.

The chain combines TRBV9 with TRBJ2-5; 9 positions agree with TRBD1. Looked up from germline, CDR1 is SGDLS and CDR2 is YYNGEE. V lost 4 bases and J lost 7; bases outside the gene matches: 11. The CDR3 is 15 residues long. CDR3 protein: CASSPPGQGFGTQYF. CDR3 sequence (DNA): TGTGCCAGCAGCCCGCCGGGACAGGGATTTGGGACCCAGTACTTC.

This clone has only one observation. This sequence joins TRBV27 and TRBJ1-5; no clear D. CDR1 is MNHEY and CDR2 is SMNVEV in the germline V gene (reference sequence). CDR3 length: 13 residues. V was cut by 8 bases and J by 1 base, with 9 bases left in between. CDR3 nucleotides: TGTGCCAGCCTTATTCGGAGCAATCAGCCCCAGCATTTT. Protein product: CASLIRSNQPQHF.

This clone was counted a single time. The rearrangement uses TRBV6-5 and TRBJ2-1; TRBD1 matches 12 bases. The germline V gene has CDR1 MNHEY and CDR2 SVGAGI. J was trimmed by 12 bases and V by 7 bases; bases with no gene match: 7. This CDR3 has 13 residues. CDR3 bases: TGTGCCAGCAACCCGGGACAGGGGGCAAGGCAGTTCTTC. Residues: CASNPGQGARQFF.

The genes are TRBV29-1 and TRBJ1-1, with a weak D call TRBD1 (6 bases). The CDR3 sequence is 14 residues long. Trimming shortened V by 7 bases and J by 1 base, and 16 bases separated the two germline ends. Germline lookup yields CDR1 SQVTM and CDR2 ANQGSEA. The CDR3 DNA reads TGCAGCGCAGTATCCAGGGGCTGGAACACTGAAGCTTTCTTT. This sequence encodes CSAVSRGWNTEAFF.

The chain couples TRBV10-3 to TRBJ1-1; D is uncertain. Trimming stripped 3 bases from V and 4 bases from J, with 15 bases between. Looked up from germline, CDR1 is ENHRY and CDR2 is SYGVKD. This CDR3 region has 15 residues. CDR3 region: CAISDQSKRGTEAFF. In DNA form, the CDR3 reads TGTGCCATCAGTGATCAAAGCAAACGCGGCACTGAAGCTTTCTTT.

The CDR3 nucleotides read TGTGCCAGCAGTTCCAACAGGGGGGCCAATGAAAAACTGTTTTTT. Amino acid sequence: CASSSNRGANEKLFF. V usage is TRBV28 and J usage is TRBJ1-4; TRBD1 matches at 8 bases. The V and J ends lost 4 bases and 5 bases, in that order; junction bases with no gene match: 6. The CDR3 contains 15 residues. In germline, CDR1 is MDHEN, CDR2 SYDVKM.

A few counts support this clone. The genes are TRBV27 and TRBJ2-2, with D perhaps matching TRBD2 (6 bases). In germline, CDR1 is MNHEY, CDR2 SMNVEV (reference sequence). The CDR3 runs to 13 residues. Deletions cut 7 bases from V and 7 bases from J, with 13 bases between. CDR3 in amino acids: CASKPGLGGELFF. In DNA form, the CDR3 reads TGTGCCAGCAAACCGGGACTGGGCGGGGAGCTGTTTTTT.